The clone carrying this T cell receptor beta chain was counted at least ten times. Germline V CDR1 and CDR2: MNHEY, SVGAGI. V was shortened by 0 bases and J by 5 bases, with 11 bases between the two germline ends. This CDR3 has 14 residues. This sample stems from a study of T cells after yellow fever vaccination. TCRdb processed the 5' RACE reads anew with MiXCR; each CDR3 protein has one entry. This table has over 300,000 distinct CDR3 sequences, around 3.6% appearing once. The source of this sequence is a man between 18 and 29 years old who received the YFV17D yellow fever vaccine. The specimen was PBMCs, collected on the day of the yellow fever booster vaccination. The rearrangement links TRBV6-5 to TRBJ2-7; D is ambiguous. This CDR3 is CASSYSLDTNEQYF. The CDR3 bases are TGTGCCAGCAGTTACTCTTTAGATACCAACGAGCAGTACTTC.